Presented here are 32 T cell receptor beta chains from one specimen sequenced in a study of T-cell reconstitution after alpha-beta-depleted transplantation in children. A library of TCRbeta sequences, prepared with unique molecular identifiers, was generated. TCRdb reprocessed the PCR reads with MiXCR, giving one entry per CDR3 protein. The sample includes approximately 400,000 distinct CDR3 sequences, under 13% of them seen just once. The material sequenced was PBMCs from the stem cell graft donor, taken from the stem cell graft. The receptors stem from a human donor who donated a stem cell graft to a child with acute myeloid leukemia.

The V call is TRBV5-1, the J call TRBJ2-3, with 7 bases that match TRBD1. Germline CDR1 is SGHRS and CDR2 is YFSETQ. V lost 4 bases, J lost 4 bases, and 12 bases stayed unmatched. CDR3 length: 16 amino acids. The CDR3 sequence is CASSLSGTDYPDTQYF. The CDR3 DNA reads as TGCGCCAGCAGCCTCTCCGGGACAGACTACCCAGATACGCAGTATTTT.

In this sample, this clonotype turned up a few times. CDR3 nucleotide sequence: TGTGCCAGCAGTCCCCGTGAAGGGGGCGGGAACACTGAAGCTTTCTTT. Residues: CASSPREGGGNTEAFF. V usage is TRBV5-6 and J usage is TRBJ1-1, with 7 bases identical to TRBD1. This CDR3 has 16 amino acids. Germline V gene data show CDR1 as SGHDT and CDR2 as YYEEEE. The V segment lost 5 bases and the J segment 1 base; nucleotides outside the gene matches: 11.

The V and J genes are TRBV2 and TRBJ2-3, with unresolved D. The V end lost 3 bases, the J end lost 2 bases, and 3 bases lay between the germline ends. The CDR3 consists of 12 residues. Germline CDR1 reads SNHLY; CDR2 reads FYNNEI. The CDR3 loop reads CASSDPTDTQYF. CDR3 DNA: TGTGCCAGCAGTGACCCCACAGATACGCAGTATTTT.

V and J are TRBV3-1 and TRBJ2-5, with 13 bases fitting TRBD2. Germline values: CDR1 LGHDT, CDR2 YNNKEL (reference sequence). Losses at the gene ends were 3 bases for V and 7 bases for J; bases not matched to a gene: 11. The CDR3 loop spans 17 amino acids. Here the CDR3 DNA reads TGTGCCAGCAGCCAGCCAGGACTAGCGGGGGCCGTGGCGACCCAGTACTTC. This encodes CASSQPGLAGAVATQYF.

This clonotype came up a few times. V gene TRBV5-1 combines with J gene TRBJ2-3; 8 bases align to TRBD2. CDR3 length: 16 amino acids. The germline gives CDR1 SGHRS, CDR2 YFSETQ. With V trimmed by 6 bases and J by 1 base, 10 bases remained unmatched. The CDR3 sequence: CASTPGVLAGTDTQYF. CDR3 in DNA: TGCGCCAGCACCCCGGGGGTACTAGCGGGCACAGATACGCAGTATTTT.

The CDR3 DNA follows: TGTGCCAGCAGCTCGGACAGGGGGGATCAGCCCCAGCATTTT. Translation: CASSSDRGDQPQHF. The V gene is TRBV5-6, the J gene TRBJ1-5; 10 positions match TRBD1. There are 14 residues in the CDR3. The V gene end was trimmed by 3 bases and the J gene end by 5 bases; junction bases not matched to a gene: 2. CDR1 and CDR2 (germline): SGHDT, YYEEEE.

This clonotype was detected a few times. The genes are TRBV6-1 and TRBJ1-5; D might be TRBD1 (5 bases). CDR3 length equals 14 residues. V was shortened by 2 bases and J by 4 bases, with 9 bases between the two germline ends. The germline V gene has CDR1 MNHNS and CDR2 SASEGT. The chain's CDR3 is CASSESGLNQPQHF. The CDR3 bases are TGTGCCAGCAGTGAATCAGGGCTTAATCAGCCCCAGCATTTT.

The CDR3, as DNA: TGTGCCAGCAGAGCGGGAGAAACTAACTATGGCTACACCTTC. This encodes CASRAGETNYGYTF. V gene TRBV3-1 combines with J gene TRBJ1-2; no definite D call. Germline CDR1 reads LGHDT; CDR2 reads YNNKEL (reference sequence). Trimming stripped 6 bases from V and 0 bases from J, with 11 bases between. This CDR3 is 14 amino acids long.

The chain is built from TRBV10-3 and TRBJ2-7; D is perhaps TRBD1 or TRBD2 (5 bases each). V lost 5 bases to trimming and J lost 6 bases, with 14 bases between them. CDR3 length: 13 residues. The germline gives CDR1 ENHRY, CDR2 SYGVKD. The CDR3 DNA sequence: TGTGCCATCAGTTGGGACCAGATGGGCGAGCAGTACTTC. The encoded protein is CAISWDQMGEQYF.

This clonotype was recorded a few times. This chain joins TRBV16 and TRBJ2-5; maybe TRBD2 (6 bases). Trimming cost V 0 bases and J 5 bases, with 13 bases left between them. In germline, CDR1 is KGHSY, CDR2 FQNENV. The CDR3 consists of 15 residues. CDR3 coding DNA: TGTGCCAGCAGCCAATCTGGGACTGAGGGGGAGACCCAGTACTTC. This codes for CASSQSGTEGETQYF.

This clonotype was seen repeatedly, ten times or more. This chain uses TRBV5-1 with TRBJ1-6; perhaps TRBD1 as D (5 bases). The germline V gene encodes CDR1 SGHRS and CDR2 YFSETQ. V lost 4 bases to trimming and J lost 7 bases, with 12 bases between them. The CDR3 sequence is 14 residues long. CDR3 nucleotides: TGCGCCAGCAGCCCGGGACGGTTCAATTCACCCCTCCACTTT. Translated: CASSPGRFNSPLHF.

In its sample, this clonotype was seen a few times. The rearrangement joins TRBV12-3 or TRBV12-4 to TRBJ1-5; D unresolved. The V gene lost 3 bases and the J gene lost 3 bases, with 3 bases spanning the gap. CDR3 length: 12 amino acids. The DNA of the CDR3 is TGTGCCAGCAGTTTTGACAATCAGCCCCAGCATTTT. Its protein is CASSFDNQPQHF.

This clonotype was detected a few times. The chain recombines TRBV12-3 or TRBV12-4 with TRBJ1-1, with 8 nucleotides matching TRBD1. This CDR3 is built from 14 residues. The V gene end was trimmed by 2 bases and the J gene end by 6 bases; junction bases not matched to a gene: 5. The CDR3 spells CASSLMVTGAEAFF. CDR3 in DNA: TGTGCCAGCAGTTTAATGGTGACAGGGGCTGAAGCTTTCTTT.

CDR3 sequence (DNA): TGTGCCAGCGGGTTACTAGCGGGAGTTTACGAGCAGTACTTC. Amino acid sequence: CASGLLAGVYEQYF. V gene TRBV27 combines with J gene TRBJ2-7; the match to TRBD2 covers 11 bases. V was pared by 8 bases and J by 4 bases, with 7 bases of the junction left unmatched. The CDR3 contains 14 residues. The germline V gene has CDR1 MNHEY and CDR2 SMNVEV (reference sequence).

This clonotype has at least ten counts. The chain joins TRBV28 to TRBJ1-2; D unresolved. Trimming took off 7 bases at V and 0 bases at J, with 9 bases between the two ends. The CDR3 covers 13 residues. The germline V gene encodes CDR1 MDHEN and CDR2 SYDVKM. The CDR3 DNA is TGTGCCAGCAATACCGGGGCTAACTATGGCTACACCTTC. Amino acid sequence: CASNTGANYGYTF.

CDR3 protein: CASRPTAGVSPLHF. The CDR3 DNA is TGTGCCAGCAGGCCCACAGCCGGCGTTTCACCCCTCCACTTT. The chain links TRBV12-3 or TRBV12-4 to TRBJ1-6; D is undetermined. This CDR3 is built from 14 residues. Trimming took off 6 bases at V and 9 bases at J, with 15 bases between the two ends.

The gene calls are TRBV20-1 and TRBJ2-5; D is unclear. Per germline, CDR1 DFQATT and CDR2 SNEGSKA (reference sequence). The CDR3 totals 12 residues. The V and J ends lost 4 bases and 2 bases respectively, with 8 bases between them. The CDR3 nucleotides are TGCAGTGCTAACGTGGTACAAGAGACCCAGTACTTC. Translated, it gives CSANVVQETQYF.

This rearrangement joins TRBV6-1 to TRBJ2-5; 8 nucleotides agree with TRBD1. Germline CDR1 is MNHNS and CDR2 is SASEGT. The CDR3 consists of 16 residues. Trimming at V came to 6 bases and at J to 5 bases, leaving 14 bases not matched to a gene. The CDR3 reads CASSFFGTGHGETQYF. DNA for the CDR3: TGTGCCAGCAGCTTCTTCGGGACAGGCCACGGGGAGACCCAGTACTTC.

V usage is TRBV20-1 and J usage is TRBJ1-3; D unclear. This CDR3 has 15 residues. Germline-derived CDR1 and CDR2 are DFQATT and SNEGSKA (reference sequence). Between the trimmed V and J ends, which lost 3 bases and 4 bases, there was a span of 16 bases. CDR3 DNA: TGCAGTGCTAGGCAGTCATTTTCTTCCGGAAACACCATATATTTT. It is translated as CSARQSFSSGNTIYF.

In this sample, this clonotype turned up a few times. The chain recombines TRBV12-3 or TRBV12-4 with TRBJ1-5; D gene unclear. With 1 base removed from V and 2 bases from J, the gap between germline ends came to 6 bases. The CDR3 is 14 residues long. The CDR3 region is CASSLVTGNQPQHF. The CDR3 DNA reads TGTGCCAGCAGTTTAGTTACGGGCAATCAGCCCCAGCATTTT.

This chain links TRBV5-1 with TRBJ2-5; 7 bases fit TRBD1. The CDR3 runs 15 residues. The germline CDR1 and CDR2 sequences are SGHRS and YFSETQ. Trimming removed 0 bases from V and 2 bases from J; junction bases left unmatched: 4. CDR3 region: CASSLEGQPQETQYF. CDR3 DNA sequence: TGCGCCAGCAGCTTGGAGGGACAGCCTCAAGAGACCCAGTACTTC. The variable domain in full, with the rest retrieved from reference TRBV5-1 and TRBJ2-5, is KAGVTQTPRYLIKTRGQQVTLSCSPISGHRSVSWYQQTPGQGLQFLFEYFSETQRNKGNFPGRFSGRQFSNSRSEMNVSTLELGDSALYLCASSLEGQPQETQYFGPGTRLLVL.

In its sample, this clonotype was seen a few times. This chain links TRBV12-3 or TRBV12-4 with TRBJ2-1; 13 bases are a match to TRBD2. J lost 7 bases, V lost 3 bases, and 0 bases had no gene match. The CDR3 consists of 14 residues. The CDR3 is CASSLTSGGNEQFF. The CDR3 DNA reads TGTGCCAGCAGTTTGACTAGCGGGGGGAATGAGCAGTTCTTC.

The sample holds a few counts of this clonotype. The chain carries TRBV5-1 and TRBJ2-7, with D perhaps matching TRBD2 (7 bases). Germline V gene data show CDR1 as SGHRS and CDR2 as YFSETQ. The CDR3 has 15 amino acids. Trimming stripped 0 bases from V and 2 bases from J, with 12 bases between. CDR3 coding DNA: TGCGCCAGCAGCTTGGTGCTAGGGGGGGCCTACGAGCAGTACTTC. Protein product: CASSLVLGGAYEQYF.

In DNA, the CDR3 is TGCGCCAGCAGTCAGAAAGACAGGGGCCCCACCCCTATAGCCAAAAACATTCAGTACTTC. Amino acids: CASSQKDRGPTPIAKNIQYF. The J gene is TRBJ2-4, the V gene TRBV23-1, with 8 bases lining up with TRBD1. TRBV23-1 is designated an ORF whose function remains uncertain. V shed 3 bases, J shed 0 bases, and the junction held 16 bases outside the gene matches. The CDR3 has 20 amino acids.

This clonotype has more than one count but fewer than ten. This chain links TRBV5-8 with TRBJ2-7; 8 nucleotides match TRBD1. Germline trimming cut 2 bases from V and 3 bases from J; bases unmatched to any gene: 10. The V gene's germline CDR1 is SGHTS and CDR2 YDEGEE. The CDR3 covers 16 residues. CDR3 DNA sequence: TGTGCCAGCAGCTTTACGACAGGGGCGGGCTTCTACGAGCAGTACGTC. Translation: CASSFTTGAGFYEQYV.

This clonotype was picked up a small number of times. The J gene is TRBJ1-3, the V gene TRBV12-3 or TRBV12-4; D is uncertain. This CDR3 region has 13 residues. The germline V and J ends were trimmed by 7 bases and 0 bases, with 7 bases remaining between them. This CDR3 reads CASNSASGNTIYF. The CDR3, as DNA: TGTGCCAGCAATAGCGCCTCTGGAAACACCATATATTTT.

This rearrangement joins TRBV5-6 to TRBJ2-2; D possibly corresponds to TRBD1 (6 bases). The germline V gene has CDR1 SGHDT and CDR2 YYEEEE. Trimming pared 4 bases from V and 5 bases from J, leaving 12 bases between. The CDR3 has 14 residues. The CDR3 loop is CASSQDRMTGELFF. The CDR3 bases are TGTGCCAGCAGCCAAGACAGGATGACCGGGGAGCTGTTTTTT.

The chain joins TRBV20-1 to TRBJ1-2, with TRBD1 matching over 7 bases. The germline V gene has CDR1 DFQATT and CDR2 SNEGSKA (reference sequence). CDR3 size: 12 residues. Trimming removed 6 bases from V and 4 bases from J; junction bases left unmatched: 5. This CDR3 reads CSARGLGYGYTF. The CDR3 nucleotides are TGCAGTGCGAGGGGGCTAGGCTATGGCTACACCTTC.

The rearrangement links TRBV20-1 to TRBJ2-1; weak D call: TRBD1 (5 bases). The germline gives CDR1 DFQATT, CDR2 SNEGSKA (reference sequence). V was pared by 2 bases and J by 0 bases, with 20 bases between. This CDR3 contains 18 residues. This CDR3 reads CSARPFTVDSSSYNEQFF. CDR3 sequence (DNA): TGCAGTGCTAGACCCTTCACAGTTGACAGTAGCTCCTACAATGAGCAGTTCTTC.

In its sample, this clonotype was seen once. One junction end disagrees with the germline gene, perhaps due to a read error. The chain uses TRBV29-1 and TRBJ2-2, with a possible D match to TRBD2 (5 bases). Germline CDR1 SQVTM, CDR2 ANQGSEA. The length of the CDR3 is 14 residues. The CDR3 sequence is CSCLGSQDTGEMFF. CDR3 DNA sequence: TGCAGCTGTCTGGGTTCGCAAGACACCGGGGAGATGTTTTTT.

In its sample, this clonotype was seen a few times. This sequence joins TRBV28 and TRBJ2-7, with 10 bases matching TRBD2. This CDR3 contains 16 residues. The trim removed 7 bases at V and 7 bases at J, leaving 16 bases unmatched. Germline V gene lookup returns CDR1 MDHEN and CDR2 SYDVKM. The CDR3 spells CASNQGASGSLSEQYF. The CDR3, as DNA: TGTGCCAGCAACCAGGGGGCTAGCGGGAGTCTGAGTGAGCAGTACTTC. Together with reference TRBV28 and TRBJ2-7, the CDR3 gives the full variable domain: DVKVTQSSRYLVKRTGEKVFLECVQDMDHENMFWYRQDPGLGLRLIYFSYDVKMKEKGDIPEGYSVSREKKERFSLILESASTNQTSMYLCASNQGASGSLSEQYFGPGTRLTVT.

This clonotype showed up just a few times. This chain uses TRBV7-8 with TRBJ2-7; D may be TRBD1 (6 bases). Trimming removed 0 bases from V and 4 bases from J, with 13 bases in between. Germline V gene data show CDR1 as SGHVS and CDR2 as FQNEAQ. CDR3 size: 15 residues. The CDR3 nucleotides read TGTGCCAGCAGCTTAGCGCCAGGGGCACTTTACGAGCAGTACGTC. Protein sequence: CASSLAPGALYEQYV.